This T cell receptor beta chain was identified in a study of T cell responses to AZD1222 COVID-19 vaccine. Whole-study findings and limits: Most donors were white British and more were female, and clonal diversity was possibly underestimated.

In regard to this clone: The antigen is not known.

Clones were sequenced by immunoSEQ multiplex PCR, and TCRdb holds only the in-frame ones, with some missing. The data contain roughly 130,000 clones, 70% to 90% of them singletons. The ends were cut back, 0 bases at V and 4 bases at J, with 14 bases in the middle. Germline V gives CDR1 SGHTA, CDR2 FQGTGA. The CDR3 is made up of 16 amino acids. The receptor was isolated from an adult in good health. The sample here was peripheral blood, taken on day 0 of AZD1222 vaccination. V gene TRBV7-3 combines with J gene TRBJ2-3; no clear D. CDR3 nucleotide sequence: TGTGCCAGCAGCTTAACGCGTAAGGCAAGGTCAGATACGCAGTATTTT. Its translation is CASSLTRKARSDTQYF.